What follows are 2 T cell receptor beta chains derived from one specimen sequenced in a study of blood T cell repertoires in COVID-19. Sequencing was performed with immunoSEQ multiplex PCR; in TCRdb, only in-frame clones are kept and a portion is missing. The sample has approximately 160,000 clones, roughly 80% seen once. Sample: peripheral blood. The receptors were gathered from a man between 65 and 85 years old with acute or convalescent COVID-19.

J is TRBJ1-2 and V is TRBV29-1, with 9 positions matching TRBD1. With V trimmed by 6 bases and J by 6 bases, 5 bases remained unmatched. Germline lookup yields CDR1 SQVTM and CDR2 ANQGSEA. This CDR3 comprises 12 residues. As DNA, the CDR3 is TGCAGCGTGGGGGACAGGGAAAATGGCTACACCTTC. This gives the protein CSVGDRENGYTF.

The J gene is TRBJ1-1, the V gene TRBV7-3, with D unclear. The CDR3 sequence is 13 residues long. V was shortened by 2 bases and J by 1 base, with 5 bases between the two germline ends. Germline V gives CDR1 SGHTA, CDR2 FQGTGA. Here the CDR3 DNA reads TGTGCCAGCAGCTTAGCGGGGAACACTGAAGCTTTCTTT. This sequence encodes CASSLAGNTEAFF.